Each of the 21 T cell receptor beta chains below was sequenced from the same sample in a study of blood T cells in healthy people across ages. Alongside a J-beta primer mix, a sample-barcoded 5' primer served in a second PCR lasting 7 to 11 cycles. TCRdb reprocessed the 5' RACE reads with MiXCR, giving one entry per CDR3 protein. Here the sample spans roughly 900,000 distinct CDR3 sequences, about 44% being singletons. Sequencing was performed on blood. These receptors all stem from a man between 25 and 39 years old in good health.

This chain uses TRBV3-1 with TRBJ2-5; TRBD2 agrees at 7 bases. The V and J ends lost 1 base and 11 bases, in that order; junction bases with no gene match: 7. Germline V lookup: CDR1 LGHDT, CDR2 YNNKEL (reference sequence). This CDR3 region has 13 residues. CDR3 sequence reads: CASSQGKSREQYF. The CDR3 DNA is TGTGCCAGCAGCCAAGGAAAGTCGCGGGAGCAGTACTTC.

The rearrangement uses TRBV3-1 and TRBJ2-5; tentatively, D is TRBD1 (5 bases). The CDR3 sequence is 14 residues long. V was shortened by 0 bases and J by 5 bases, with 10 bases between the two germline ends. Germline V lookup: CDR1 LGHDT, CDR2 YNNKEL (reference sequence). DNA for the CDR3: TGTGCCAGCAGCCAAGATCTTAAGGGGGAGACCCAGTACTTC. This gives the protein CASSQDLKGETQYF.

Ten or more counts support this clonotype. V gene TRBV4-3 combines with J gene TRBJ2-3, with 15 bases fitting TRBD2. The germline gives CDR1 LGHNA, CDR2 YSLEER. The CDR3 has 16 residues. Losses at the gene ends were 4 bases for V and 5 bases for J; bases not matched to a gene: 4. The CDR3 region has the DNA TGCGCCAGCAGCCCCGGACTAGCGGGGGGGCTAGATACGCAGTATTTT. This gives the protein CASSPGLAGGLDTQYF.

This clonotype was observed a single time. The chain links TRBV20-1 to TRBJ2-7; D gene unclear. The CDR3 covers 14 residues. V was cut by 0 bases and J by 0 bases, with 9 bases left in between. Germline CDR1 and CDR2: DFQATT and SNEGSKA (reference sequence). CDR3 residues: CSARERESSYEQYF. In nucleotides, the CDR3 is TGCAGTGCTAGAGAGAGAGAGAGCTCCTACGAGCAGTACTTC.

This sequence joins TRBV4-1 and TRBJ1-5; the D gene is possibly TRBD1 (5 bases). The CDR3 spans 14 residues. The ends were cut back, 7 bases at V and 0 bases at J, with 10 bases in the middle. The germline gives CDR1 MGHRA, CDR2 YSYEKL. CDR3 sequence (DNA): TGCGCCAGCAAGGGACGGGTTAGCAATCAGCCCCAGCATTTT. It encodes CASKGRVSNQPQHF.

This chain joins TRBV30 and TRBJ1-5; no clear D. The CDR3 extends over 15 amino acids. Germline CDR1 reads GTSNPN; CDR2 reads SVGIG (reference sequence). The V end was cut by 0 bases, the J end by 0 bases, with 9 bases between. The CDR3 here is CAWSVAGFSNQPQHF. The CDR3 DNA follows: TGTGCCTGGAGTGTAGCGGGATTTAGCAATCAGCCCCAGCATTTT.

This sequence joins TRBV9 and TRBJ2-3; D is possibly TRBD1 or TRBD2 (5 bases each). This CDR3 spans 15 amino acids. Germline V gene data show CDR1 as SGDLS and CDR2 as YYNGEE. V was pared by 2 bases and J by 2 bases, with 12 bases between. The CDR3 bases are TGTGCCAGCAGCGTGGGACCGTCACACACAGATACGCAGTATTTT. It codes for CASSVGPSHTDTQYF. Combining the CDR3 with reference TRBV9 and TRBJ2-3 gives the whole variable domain DSGVTQTPKHLITATGQRVTLRCSPRSGDLSVYWYQQSLDQGLQFLIQYYNGEERAKGNILERFSAQQFPDLHSELNLSSLELGDSALYFCASSVGPSHTDTQYFGPGTRLTVL.

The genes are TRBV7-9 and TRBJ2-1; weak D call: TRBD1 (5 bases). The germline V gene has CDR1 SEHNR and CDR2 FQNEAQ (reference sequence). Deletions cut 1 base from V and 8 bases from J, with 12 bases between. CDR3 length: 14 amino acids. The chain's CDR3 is CASSLDAQAHEQFF. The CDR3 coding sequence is TGTGCCAGCAGCTTAGATGCACAGGCTCATGAGCAGTTCTTC.

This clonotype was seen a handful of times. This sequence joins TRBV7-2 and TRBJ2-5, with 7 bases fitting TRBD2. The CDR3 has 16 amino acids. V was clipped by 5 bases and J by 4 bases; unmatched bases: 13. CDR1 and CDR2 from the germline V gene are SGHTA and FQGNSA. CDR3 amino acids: CASSQHLLGRVETQYF. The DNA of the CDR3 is TGTGCCAGCAGCCAGCATCTATTAGGGAGGGTAGAGACCCAGTACTTC.

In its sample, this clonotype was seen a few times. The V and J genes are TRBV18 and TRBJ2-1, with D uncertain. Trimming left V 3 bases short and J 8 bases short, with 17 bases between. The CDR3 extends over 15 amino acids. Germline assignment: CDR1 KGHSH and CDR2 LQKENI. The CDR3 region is CASSPDYLAPDEQFF. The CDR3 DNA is TGTGCCAGCTCACCGGATTACTTGGCCCCGGATGAGCAGTTCTTC.

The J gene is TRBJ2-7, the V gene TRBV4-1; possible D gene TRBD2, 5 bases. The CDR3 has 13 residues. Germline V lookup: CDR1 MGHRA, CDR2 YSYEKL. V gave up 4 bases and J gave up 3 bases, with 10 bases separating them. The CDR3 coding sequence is TGCGCCAGCAGCCTAGCGATCGTCTACGAGCAGTACTTC. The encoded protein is CASSLAIVYEQYF.

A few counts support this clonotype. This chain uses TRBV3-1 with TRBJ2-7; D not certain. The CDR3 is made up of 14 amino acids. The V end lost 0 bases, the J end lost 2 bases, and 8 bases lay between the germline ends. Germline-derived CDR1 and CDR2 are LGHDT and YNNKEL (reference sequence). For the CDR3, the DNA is TGTGCCAGCAGCCAAGAGCGGTACCCCTACGAGCAGTACTTC. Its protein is CASSQERYPYEQYF.

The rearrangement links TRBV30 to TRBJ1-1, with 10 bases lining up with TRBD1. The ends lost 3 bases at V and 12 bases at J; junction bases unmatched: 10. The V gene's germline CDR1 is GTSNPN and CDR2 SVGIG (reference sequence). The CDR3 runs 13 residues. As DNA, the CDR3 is TGTGCCTGGAGCCCGGGACAGGGGTTCAAGACTTTCTTT. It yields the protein CAWSPGQGFKTFF.

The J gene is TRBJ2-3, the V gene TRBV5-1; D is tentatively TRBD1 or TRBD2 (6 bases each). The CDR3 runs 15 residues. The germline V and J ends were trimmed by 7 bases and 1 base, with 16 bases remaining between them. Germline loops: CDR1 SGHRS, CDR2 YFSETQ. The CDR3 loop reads CASRSGGGGTDTQYF. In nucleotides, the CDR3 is TGCGCCAGCCGTTCCGGGGGCGGAGGCACAGATACGCAGTATTTT. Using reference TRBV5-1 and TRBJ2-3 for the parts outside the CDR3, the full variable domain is KAGVTQTPRYLIKTRGQQVTLSCSPISGHRSVSWYQQTPGQGLQFLFEYFSETQRNKGNFPGRFSGRQFSNSRSEMNVSTLELGDSALYLCASRSGGGGTDTQYFGPGTRLTVL.

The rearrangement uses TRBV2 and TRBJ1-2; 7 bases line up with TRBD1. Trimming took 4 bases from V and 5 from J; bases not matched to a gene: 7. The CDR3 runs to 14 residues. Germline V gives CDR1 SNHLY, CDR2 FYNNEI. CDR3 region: CASSGGTDLYGYTF. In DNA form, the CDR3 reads TGTGCCAGCAGTGGAGGGACAGACCTTTATGGCTACACCTTC.

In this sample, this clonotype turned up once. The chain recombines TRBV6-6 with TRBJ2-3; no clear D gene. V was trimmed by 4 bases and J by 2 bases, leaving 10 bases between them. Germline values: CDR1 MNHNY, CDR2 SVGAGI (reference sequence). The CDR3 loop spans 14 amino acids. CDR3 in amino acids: CASSCSRITDTQYF. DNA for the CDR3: TGTGCCAGCAGTTGCTCAAGGATCACAGATACGCAGTATTTT.

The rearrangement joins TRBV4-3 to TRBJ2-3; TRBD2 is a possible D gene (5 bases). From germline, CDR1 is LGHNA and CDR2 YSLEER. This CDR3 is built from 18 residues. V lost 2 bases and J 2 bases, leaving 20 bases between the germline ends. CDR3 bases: TGCGCCAGCAGCCAACAAGTTGGGCAGCGACTATTCACAGATACGCAGTATTTT. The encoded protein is CASSQQVGQRLFTDTQYF.

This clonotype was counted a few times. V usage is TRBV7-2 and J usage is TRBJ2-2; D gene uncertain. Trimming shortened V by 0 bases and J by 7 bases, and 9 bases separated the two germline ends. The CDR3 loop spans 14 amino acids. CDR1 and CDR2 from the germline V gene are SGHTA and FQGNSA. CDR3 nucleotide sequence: TGTGCCAGCAGCTTAGCTGGTTCAGTCGGGGAGCTGTTTTTT. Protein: CASSLAGSVGELFF.

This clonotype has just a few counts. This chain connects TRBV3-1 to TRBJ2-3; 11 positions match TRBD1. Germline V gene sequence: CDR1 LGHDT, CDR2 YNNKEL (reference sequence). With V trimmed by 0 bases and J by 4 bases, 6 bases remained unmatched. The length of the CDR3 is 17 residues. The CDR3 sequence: CASSQDLRTGGADTQYF. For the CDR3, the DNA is TGTGCCAGCAGCCAAGATCTCCGGACAGGGGGCGCAGATACGCAGTATTTT.

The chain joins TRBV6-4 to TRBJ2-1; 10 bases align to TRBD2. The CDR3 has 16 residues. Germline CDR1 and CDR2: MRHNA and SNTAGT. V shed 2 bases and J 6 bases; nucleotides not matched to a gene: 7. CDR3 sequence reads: CASSDPISGGPNEQFF. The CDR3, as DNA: TGTGCCAGCAGTGACCCGATTAGCGGGGGGCCCAATGAGCAGTTCTTC.

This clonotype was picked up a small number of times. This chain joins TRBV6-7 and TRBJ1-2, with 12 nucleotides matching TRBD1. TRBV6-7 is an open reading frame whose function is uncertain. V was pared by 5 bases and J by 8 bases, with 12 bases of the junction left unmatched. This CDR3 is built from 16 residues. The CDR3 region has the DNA TGTGCCAGCAGTCTAGCCGGGACAGGGGGCGACAGGGGCTACACCTTC. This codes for CASSLAGTGGDRGYTF.